One and the same sample provided the 16 T cell receptor beta chains below, sequenced in a study of OX40 agonist ivuxolimab in advanced cancers. Some clones are missing from TCRdb's copy, which holds only in-frame ones; the method was immunoSEQ multiplex PCR. The repertoire holds 70,000 to 95,000 clones, with approximately 93% as singletons. Sequences were derived from CD4+ or CD8+ T cells sorted from blood, sampled in a trial of the OX40 agonist ivuxolimab. The origin of the receptors is an adult with an advanced solid tumor such as melanoma, head and neck, liver or kidney cancer.

The chain recombines TRBV11-3 with TRBJ1-6; D might be TRBD1 (5 bases). V lost 6 bases and J lost 5, with 14 bases in between. This CDR3 spans 15 amino acids. Germline loops: CDR1 SGHNT, CDR2 YENEEA. The CDR3 region has the DNA TGTGCCAGCAGTTCCGGGGCGGCCGATAATTCACCCCTCCACTTT. Its protein product is CASSSGAADNSPLHF.

This chain links TRBV9 with TRBJ2-1; D remains ambiguous. The CDR3 is 13 amino acids. CDR1 and CDR2 (germline): SGDLS, YYNGEE. The V gene lost 0 bases and the J gene lost 10 bases, with 11 bases spanning the gap. CDR3 region: CASSVAGGLEQFF. The CDR3 DNA is TGTGCCAGCAGCGTAGCGGGCGGCCTGGAGCAGTTCTTC.

The CDR3 DNA sequence: TGCGCCAGCAGCCAAGATGGGGTCGGTTCACCCCTCCACTTT. Protein product: CASSQDGVGSPLHF. The chain uses TRBV4-1 and TRBJ1-6; D ambiguous. The CDR3 covers 14 residues. Germline values: CDR1 MGHRA, CDR2 YSYEKL. Trimming cost V 0 bases and J 9 bases, with 9 bases left between them.

The rearrangement links TRBV11-2 to TRBJ1-4; possibly TRBD1 for D (5 bases). Germline-derived CDR1 and CDR2 are SGHAT and FQNNGV. The CDR3 covers 18 residues. The V gene lost 0 bases and the J gene lost 5 bases, with 19 bases spanning the gap. The CDR3 loop is CASSLDLALGRPNEKLFF. The CDR3 DNA sequence: TGTGCCAGCAGCTTAGATCTTGCCTTGGGGCGCCCGAATGAAAAACTGTTTTTT.

This chain connects TRBV7-8 to TRBJ2-1; the match to TRBD2 covers 8 bases. Germline CDR1 reads SGHVS; CDR2 reads FQNEAQ. CDR3 length: 15 amino acids. After removal of 1 base from V and 6 bases from J, the junction contained 5 bases not matched to a gene. The CDR3 DNA follows: TGTGCCAGCAGCTTAGTTGCGGGGGGCTCCAATGAGCAGTTCTTC. As protein: CASSLVAGGSNEQFF.

The count of this clone is one. The J gene is TRBJ2-1, the V gene TRBV27; 7 nucleotides align to TRBD2. CDR1 and CDR2 (germline): MNHEY, SMNVEV (reference sequence). Trimming took 6 bases from V and 0 from J; bases not matched to a gene: 8. The CDR3 loop spans 16 amino acids. The CDR3 DNA reads as TGTGCCAGCAGCCCTAGCCTAGCGGACTCCTACAATGAGCAGTTCTTC. Translated, it gives CASSPSLADSYNEQFF.

J is TRBJ1-1 and V is TRBV6-5, with a weak D call TRBD1 (6 bases). Trimming shortened V by 0 bases and J by 4 bases, and 9 bases separated the two germline ends. The CDR3 covers 14 residues. The germline gives CDR1 MNHEY, CDR2 SVGAGI. CDR3 sequence reads: CASSYSGGTTEAFF. Written as DNA, the CDR3 is TGTGCCAGCAGTTACTCAGGGGGGACCACTGAAGCTTTCTTT.

The CDR3 region is CASSDRGRNQPQHF. In nucleotides, the CDR3 is TGTGCCAGCAGTGACAGGGGTCGCAATCAGCCCCAGCATTTT. V gene TRBV27 combines with J gene TRBJ1-5; the match to TRBD1 covers 8 bases. V was pared by 5 bases and J by 2 bases, with 2 bases of the junction left unmatched. The CDR3 is made up of 14 amino acids. CDR1 is MNHEY, CDR2 SMNVEV, per germline (reference sequence).

The CDR3 bases are TGTGCCAGCAGCTTTCTCGTCGGCGGGGGGGCTTTAGAGACCCAGTACTTC. Its translation: CASSFLVGGGALETQYF. This chain links TRBV7-6 with TRBJ2-5; 9 bases are shared with TRBD2. V lost 3 bases to trimming and J lost 4 bases; unmatched junction nucleotides: 12. The germline V gene encodes CDR1 SGHVS and CDR2 FNYEAQ. CDR3 size: 17 residues.

V gene TRBV5-6 combines with J gene TRBJ2-6, with D possibly being TRBD1 (6 bases). V was trimmed by 1 base and J by 0 bases, leaving 11 bases between them. Germline-derived CDR1 and CDR2 are SGHDT and YYEEEE. This CDR3 region has 17 residues. The CDR3 protein is CASSLRGQPSGANVLTF. For the CDR3, the DNA is TGTGCCAGCAGCTTGAGAGGACAGCCCTCTGGGGCCAACGTCCTGACTTTC.

This clone was seen a few times. V is TRBV28 and J is TRBJ1-5; D is uncertain. Germline V gives CDR1 MDHEN, CDR2 SYDVKM. Between the trimmed V and J ends, which lost 8 bases and 2 bases, there was a span of 13 bases. There are 14 residues in the CDR3. The CDR3 here is CASRSQFGNQPQHF. The CDR3 bases are TGTGCCAGCCGTTCGCAGTTCGGCAATCAGCCCCAGCATTTT.

This clone was observed a handful of times. J is TRBJ2-7 and V is TRBV27; D gene ambiguous. There are 17 residues in the CDR3. Germline V gene sequence: CDR1 MNHEY, CDR2 SMNVEV (reference sequence). Trimming stripped 0 bases from V and 3 bases from J, with 18 bases between. Here the CDR3 reads CASSLSSSGPPGYEQYF. CDR3 coding DNA: TGTGCCAGCAGTTTATCAAGTTCCGGGCCTCCCGGCTACGAGCAGTACTTC.

The J gene is TRBJ2-1, the V gene TRBV28; 8 bases line up with TRBD2. Trimming at V came to 1 base and at J to 7 bases, leaving 6 bases not matched to a gene. The CDR3 is made up of 15 amino acids. The germline V gene has CDR1 MDHEN and CDR2 SYDVKM. For the CDR3, the DNA is TGTGCCAGCAGTTTATACGGGAGGGCCTGGAATGAGCAGTTCTTC. Amino acids: CASSLYGRAWNEQFF.

V gene TRBV5-5 combines with J gene TRBJ1-5; 7 bases are a match to TRBD1. The germline CDR1 and CDR2 sequences are SGHKS and YYEKEE (reference sequence). CDR3 length: 15 residues. The trim removed 3 bases at V and 3 bases at J, leaving 6 bases unmatched. CDR3 coding DNA: TGTGCCAGCAGCTCCCCGGGACAGATCAATCAGCCCCAGCATTTT. This gives the protein CASSSPGQINQPQHF.

The V gene is TRBV30, the J gene TRBJ1-2, with 7 bases fitting TRBD1. V dropped 3 bases and J dropped 5; count of bases not matched to a gene: 9. Germline CDR1 and CDR2: GTSNPN and SVGIG (reference sequence). This CDR3 has 14 residues. The CDR3 loop reads CAWRSPGTAYGYTF. CDR3 coding DNA: TGTGCCTGGAGGTCACCCGGGACAGCTTATGGCTACACCTTC.

The chain couples TRBV6-5 to TRBJ1-6, with a possible D match to TRBD1 (6 bases). The CDR3 sequence is 14 residues long. V lost 2 bases and J 11 bases, leaving 13 bases between the germline ends. Per the germline V gene, CDR1 is MNHEY and CDR2 is SVGAGI. The CDR3 DNA follows: TGTGCCAGCAGTTACCTACAGGGACTGGCACCCCTCCACTTT. It specifies CASSYLQGLAPLHF.